The clone carrying this TCR beta chain has only a few counts. Its specificity is unknown. The data were obtained in a study of shared clonotypes between healthy human individuals. The input for sorted-subset replicate PCRs was approximately 200 ng DNA, about 30,000 T cell genomes. Profiling relied on immunoSEQ multiplex PCR, and the TCRdb table lists in-frame clones only, not all of them. The sample lists around 2.5 million clones; more than 85% were seen once. Germline V gives CDR1 KGHSH, CDR2 LQKENI. The J segment lost 3 bases and the V segment lost 2 bases, leaving 16 bases of the junction unmatched. The CDR3 is 19 amino acids. Study-level findings and limits: Lower generation probabilities were found for non-shared clonotypes than for those shared by all four donors. In having few donors, the study represented limited genetic and exposure-history diversity.

V usage is TRBV18 and J usage is TRBJ2-7; TRBD2 matches at 10 bases. This TCR was recovered from a man in his late teens or twenties in good health. Some clones in this sample may be carry-over from other donors' samples. The sequenced sample was naive CD4+ T cells from PBMCs. The subset: CD45RA+ positively selected. DNA of the CDR3: TGTGCCAGCTCACCAAGGCAGGTTGGGAATAGCGGGAGGTTCTACGAGCAGTACTTC. Its protein product is CASSPRQVGNSGRFYEQYF.